This T cell receptor beta chain was recorded in a study of regulatory T cells in long-lasting Graves disease (dated by TCRdb to the early 2020s). Concerning the study at large: Persistent Graves' disease was defined as persistently positive TSH receptor autoantibodies together with antithyroid drug treatment for over 5 years. A total of about 33 samples underwent TCR sequencing, from about 13 patients with persistent Graves' disease and 20 or so patients with newly diagnosed Graves' disease. The study was conducted in China and was registered as a clinical trial. On average, persistent Graves' disease patients in the clinical cohort had been on antithyroid drugs for approximately 10 years. Persistent Graves' disease patients were compared with newly diagnosed Graves' disease patients by peripheral blood TCR sequencing and RNA sequencing.

Points the paper makes about the study in general: Peripheral blood alone was examined, since thyroid tissue, which constituted the primary lesion, could not be accessed. Persistent Graves' disease patients showed lower TCR Shannon entropy and fewer highly expanded clones than newly diagnosed patients, suggesting clonal expansion. Persistent disease showed preferential use of TRBV28, TRBJ1-2 and TRBJ2-5, whereas newly diagnosed disease favored TRBV20-1 and TRBJ2-1. The authors acknowledged the small sample size as a limitation that may reduce accuracy. Persistent patients shared more public clonotypes among themselves (2,741) than newly diagnosed patients did (approximately 870). Sequencing and analysis were limited to the TCR beta chain.

Interpreted using the paper, the time point label stands for: persistent/refractory GD, antithyroid drugs over 5 years with positive TRAb. For both TCR sequencing and RNA sequencing, RNA was extracted from PBMCs in TRIzol. Graves' disease was diagnosed according to American Thyroid Association guidelines. Recruitment of patients was carried out at an endocrinology department in Xi'an, China. Each patient gave 9 to 10 milliliters of peripheral blood, collected in an EDTA anticoagulant tube. PBMCs were isolated by Ficoll Paque Plus density gradient separation without further T cell sorting. An Agilent 2100 Bioanalyzer and agarose gel were used to check RNA quality, while a NanoDrop 2000 measured RNA concentration. The protocol used for the library was multiplex PCR. Instrument on record: Illumina HiSeq 4000. TCR beta libraries were built with iRepertoire HTBI primers and Arm-PCR amplification of CDR3 regions. Gel purification was performed on PCR products prior to sequencing. In the source study's methods: A total of some 60 TRBV and approximately 13 TRBJ segments were identified across samples and were used for gene usage analysis of CDR3 amino acid clonotypes. COPE and FqMerger were used to merge filtered high-quality paired reads into contigs. Contigs were aligned with BLAST to IMGT TRBV, TRBD and TRBJ reference genes, and CDR3 was defined per IMGT. Any clonotype with a frequency above 0.1% was counted as a highly expanded clone. Shannon entropy served as the measure of repertoire diversity, while the Gini coefficient captured V-J evenness. A clonotype found in more than one individual was treated as public. The public reads were run again by TCRdb, first through fastp at Q25 and then through MiXCR, and only productive beta chains were kept. Every entry covers one CDR3 protein and lists the most common genes and DNA from its rows. It is TCRdb's table, rather than the study itself, that gives the V and J calls and clone size. The sample table shows 500,000 to 800,000 distinct CDR3 sequences, and 25% to 35% are seen once. The ten largest clones take up 40% to 50% of the sample.

Trimming takes 5 bases from V and 6 bases from J, and the germline ends sit 13 bases apart. CDR1 and CDR2 are read off the germline V gene (reference sequence) as LNHDA and SQIVND. There are 13 amino acids in the CDR3, from cysteine to phenylalanine inclusive. Just the 39-base CDR3 DNA is kept, in frame starting at base 1. This clonotype was picked up a small number of times. What antigen it recognizes has not been identified. Base quality data are lacking; no much larger clone is found one base away. This TCR was recovered from a female donor with Graves disease. The sample here was peripheral blood mononuclear cells (PBMCs), taken when the disease was refractory, from a patient treated with antithyroid drugs. The sequence joins TRBV19 to TRBJ1-2; TRBD1 is possibly the D segment (5 matching bases). The CDR3 is CASSWGLKNGYTF. The DNA sequence is TGTGCCAGTAGTTGGGGCTTAAAGAATGGCTACACCTTC.